This T cell receptor beta chain was captured in a study of OX40 agonist ivuxolimab in advanced cancers. Study background: Every 2 weeks, patients got intravenous ivuxolimab at one of six dose levels (0.01-10 mg/kg). Partial responses were observed in three patients, of whom one had hepatocellular carcinoma and two had cutaneous melanoma.

Measured with immunoSEQ multiplex PCR; TCRdb has only the in-frame clones, and not every one. In the table there are about 53,000 clones, almost 85% of which are singletons. CDR3 length: 11 amino acids. Germline CDR1 MDHEN, CDR2 SYDVKM. V lost 3 bases, J lost 3 bases, and 3 bases lay in between. The rearrangement links TRBV28 to TRBJ2-7; D remains ambiguous. The starting material was CD4+ or CD8+ T cells sorted from blood, obtained in a trial of the OX40 agonist ivuxolimab. The sequence came from an adult with an advanced solid tumor such as melanoma, head and neck, liver or kidney cancer. DNA for the CDR3: TGTGCCAGCAGTTTCCTCTACGAGCAGTACTTC. Encoded protein: CASSFLYEQYF. Complete variable domain (other parts from reference TRBV28 and TRBJ2-7): DVKVTQSSRYLVKRTGEKVFLECVQDMDHENMFWYRQDPGLGLRLIYFSYDVKMKEKGDIPEGYSVSREKKERFSLILESASTNQTSMYLCASSFLYEQYFGPGTRLTVT.